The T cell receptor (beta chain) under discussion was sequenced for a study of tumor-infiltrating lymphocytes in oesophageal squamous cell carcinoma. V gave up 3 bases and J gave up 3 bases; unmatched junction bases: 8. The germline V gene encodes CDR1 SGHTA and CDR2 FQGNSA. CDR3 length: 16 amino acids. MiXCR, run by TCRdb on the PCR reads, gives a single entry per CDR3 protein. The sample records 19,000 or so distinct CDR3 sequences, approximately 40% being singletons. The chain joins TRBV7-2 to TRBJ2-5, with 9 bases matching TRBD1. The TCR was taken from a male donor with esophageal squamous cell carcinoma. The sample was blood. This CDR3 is CASSLVSGTGKETQYF. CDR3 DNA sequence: TGTGCCAGCAGCTTGGTCAGTGGGACAGGGAAAGAGACCCAGTACTTC.